This passage covers 9 T cell receptor beta chains from one sample sequenced in a study of blood T cell repertoires in COVID-19. Method: immunoSEQ multiplex PCR; TCRdb's copy keeps in-frame clones and lacks some. The sample records fewer than 300,000 clones, around 82% being singletons. Sequenced: peripheral blood. These receptors were obtained from a human donor with COVID-19, enrolled during active disease. The donor label of this sample is uncertain.

The chain links TRBV7-9 to TRBJ2-2; TRBD2 might be the D (5 bases). This CDR3 spans 14 amino acids. The germline V gene has CDR1 SEHNR and CDR2 FQNEAQ (reference sequence). The V end was cut by 4 bases, the J end by 1 base, with 7 bases between. This chain's CDR3 is CASSSSGNTGELFF. The CDR3 DNA is TGTGCCAGCAGCTCCAGCGGGAACACCGGGGAGCTGTTTTTT.

The CDR3 reads CASSPRAGYNEQFF. CDR3 in DNA: TGTGCCAGCAGTCCTAGGGCGGGATACAATGAGCAGTTCTTC. The chain joins TRBV27 to TRBJ2-1, with D tentatively TRBD2 (6 bases). Germline CDR1 reads MNHEY; CDR2 reads SMNVEV (reference sequence). There are 14 residues in the CDR3. Trimming shortened V by 5 bases and J by 4 bases, and 12 bases separated the two germline ends.

J is TRBJ1-2 and V is TRBV28, with TRBD1 matching over 7 bases. The trim removed 6 bases at V and 4 bases at J, leaving 8 bases unmatched. From germline, CDR1 is MDHEN and CDR2 SYDVKM. The CDR3 length is 14 residues. CDR3: CASRGGQHVYGYTF. CDR3 bases: TGTGCCAGCAGGGGGGGACAGCACGTCTATGGCTACACCTTC.

The J gene is TRBJ1-1, the V gene TRBV5-1, with 8 nucleotides matching TRBD1. CDR3 length: 14 amino acids. Germline CDR1 reads SGHRS; CDR2 reads YFSETQ. V was clipped by 4 bases and J by 4 bases; unmatched bases: 6. Here the CDR3 DNA reads TGCGCCAGCAGCGCAAGACAGGGGCCCACTGAAGCTTTCTTT. This gives the protein CASSARQGPTEAFF.

The rearrangement links TRBV28 to TRBJ2-7; TRBD2 aligns across 9 bases. CDR1 and CDR2 from the germline V gene are MDHEN and SYDVKM. The CDR3 runs to 14 residues. The V segment lost 2 bases and the J segment 1 base; nucleotides outside the gene matches: 0. The CDR3 DNA reads as TGTGCCAGCAGTTTACTAGCGGGATCCTACGAGCAGTACTTC. The encoded protein is CASSLLAGSYEQYF.

The rearrangement joins TRBV30 to TRBJ2-3; the match to TRBD2 covers 10 bases. CDR3 length equals 14 residues. Germline V gives CDR1 GTSNPN, CDR2 SVGIG (reference sequence). Unmatched junction bases numbered 4, after V lost 3 bases and J lost 4 bases. The DNA for the CDR3 is TGTGCCTGGAGGAGACTAGCGGGTTCAGATACGCAGTATTTT. It encodes CAWRRLAGSDTQYF.

The genes are TRBV7-2 and TRBJ1-3, with D possibly being TRBD1 (5 bases). The germline V and J ends were trimmed by 5 bases and 0 bases, with 14 bases remaining between them. Germline V gene data show CDR1 as SGHTA and CDR2 as FQGNSA. This CDR3 spans 16 amino acids. Here the CDR3 DNA reads TGTGCCAGCAGCGCTGGGGCAGCGAGCTCTGGAAACACCATATATTTT. Its protein is CASSAGAASSGNTIYF.

This chain uses TRBV3-1 (or the pseudogene TRBV3-2) with TRBJ1-2, with 7 bases that match TRBD1. The germline V gene has CDR1 LGHDT and CDR2 YNNKEL (reference sequence). This CDR3 is 15 amino acids long. With 4 bases clipped from V and 2 bases from J, the junction kept 7 bases outside the gene matches. The CDR3 loop reads CASSRTGGVNYGYTF. CDR3 nucleotide sequence: TGTGCCAGCAGCCGGACAGGAGGGGTCAACTATGGCTACACCTTC.

The genes are TRBV5-1 and TRBJ1-1; 10 bases match TRBD1. V was clipped by 0 bases and J by 3 bases; unmatched bases: 5. The CDR3 extends over 16 amino acids. Germline CDR1 reads SGHRS; CDR2 reads YFSETQ. CDR3 loop: CASSLEGTGDYTEAFF. CDR3 DNA: TGCGCCAGCAGCTTGGAAGGGACAGGGGATTACACTGAAGCTTTCTTT.